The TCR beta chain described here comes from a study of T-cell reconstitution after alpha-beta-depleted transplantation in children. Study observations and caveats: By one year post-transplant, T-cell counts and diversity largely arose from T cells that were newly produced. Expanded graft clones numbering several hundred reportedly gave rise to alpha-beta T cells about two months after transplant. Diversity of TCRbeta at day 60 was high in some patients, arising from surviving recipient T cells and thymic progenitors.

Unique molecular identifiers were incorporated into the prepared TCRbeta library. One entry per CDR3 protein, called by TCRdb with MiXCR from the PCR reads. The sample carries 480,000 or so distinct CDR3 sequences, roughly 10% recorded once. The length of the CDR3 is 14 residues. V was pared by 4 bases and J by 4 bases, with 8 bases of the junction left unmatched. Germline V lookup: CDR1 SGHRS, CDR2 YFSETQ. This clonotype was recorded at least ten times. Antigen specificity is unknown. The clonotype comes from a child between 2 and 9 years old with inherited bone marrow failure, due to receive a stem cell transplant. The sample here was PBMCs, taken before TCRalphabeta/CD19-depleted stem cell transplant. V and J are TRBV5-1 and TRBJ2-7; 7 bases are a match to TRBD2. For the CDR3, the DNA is TGCGCCAGCAGCGCACTCGGGGGGTCTTACGAGCAGTACTTC. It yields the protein CASSALGGSYEQYF.